This entry describes one T cell receptor beta chain. Its target is not known. Sequence at one end of the junction differs from germline and may be a read error. TCRdb called the 5' RACE reads again in MiXCR, with one record for every CDR3 protein. The top ten hold about 0.48% of the sample, which has about 530,000 distinct CDR3 sequences, about a fifth seen once. The sample comes from a study of identical twins. Notes on the study in general: While abundant cord blood beta clonotypes carried fewer insertions, memory repertoires showed no such pattern. Twin pairs had excess sharing that was weaker in beta out-of-frame sequences.

These data were also reused for a study on yellow fever vaccine responses in identical twins.

Source material: CD4+ T cells sorted from blood. This receptor was obtained from a woman aged 18-29 years in good health.

The CDR3 DNA sequence: TGCGCCAGCACCCAACCCACCCAGCGGGAGAATGAGCAGTTCTTC. This codes for CASTQPTQRENEQFF. The rearrangement links TRBV4-1 to TRBJ2-1; 8 bases match TRBD2. This CDR3 is 15 amino acids long. The V gene's germline CDR1 is MGHRA and CDR2 YSYEKL.